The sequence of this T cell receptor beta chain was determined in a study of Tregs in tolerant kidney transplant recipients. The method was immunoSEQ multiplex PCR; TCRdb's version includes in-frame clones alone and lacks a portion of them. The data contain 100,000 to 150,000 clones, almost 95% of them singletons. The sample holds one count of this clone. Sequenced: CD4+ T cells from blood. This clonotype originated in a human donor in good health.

Here the CDR3 reads CASSLVWADRVGKNIQYF. DNA of the CDR3: TGTGCCAGCAGCTTAGTTTGGGCGGACAGGGTGGGCAAAAACATTCAGTACTTC. The chain employs TRBV7-2 and TRBJ2-4, with TRBD1 matching 8 bases. Losses at the gene ends were 1 base for V and 3 bases for J; bases not matched to a gene: 11. The germline V gene has CDR1 SGHTA and CDR2 FQGNSA. This CDR3 is built from 18 residues.